This T cell receptor (beta chain) emerged from a study of CD8 T cells in Susac syndrome. Study-level points and caveats: That the number of individuals in its TCR sequencing and HLA analysis was relatively small was acknowledged by the study.

The CDR3 has 14 residues. CDR1 and CDR2 (germline): SEHNR, FQNEAQ (reference sequence). Between the trimmed V and J ends, which lost 1 base and 1 base, there was a span of 7 bases. A remark on this clonotype: Its antigen remains unidentified.

In the multiple sclerosis control group, patients were treatment-naive and had stable or active relapsing-remitting disease. Negative isolation was applied to CD8+ and CD4+ T cells, and FACS enrichment was applied to TEMRA cells. RNA totalling about 0.45 to 1 ug underwent reverse transcription with random hexamers. A multiplex approach, immunoSEQ multiplex PCR, amplified TCR beta CDR3 across 54 Vbeta and 13 Jbeta. TCRdb re-called the immunoSEQ multiplex PCR reads with MiXCR, one entry per CDR3 protein. The sample comprises about 160,000 distinct CDR3 sequences, approximately 94% of which are singletons, and over 0.09% rests with the top ten.

The receptor's source is a human donor with multiple sclerosis. The sequencing sample was made of CD4+ T cells from PBMCs. V gene TRBV7-9 combines with J gene TRBJ1-1; D is unclear. The CDR3 sequence: CASSLGAGNTEAFF. In nucleotides, the CDR3 is TGTGCCAGCAGCTTAGGGGCGGGGAACACTGAAGCTTTCTTT.